This entry describes one T cell receptor (beta chain). It has no known antigen specificity. No qualities accompany the bases; no much larger clone lies one base away. This specimen comes from a study of control samples from healthy donors and cancer patients (dated by TCRdb to the early 2020s). CDR1 is given as SEHNR and CDR2 as FQNEAQ, both from the germline V gene (reference sequence). Including the terminal cysteine and phenylalanine, the CDR3 comprises 13 residues. Only the CDR3 DNA stays, 39 bases, in frame from base 1. V gives up 6 bases and J gives up 4 bases, and the segment between their germline ends measures 12 bases. The library was prepared using the immunoSEQ multiplex PCR assay. Held by TCRdb, this immuneACCESS table contains in-frame sequences only and omits some clones. Under half of the omission traces to an unresolved V gene where checked; the cause of the rest is unknown. In this sample the table shows fewer than 200,000 clones, around 93% of which occur a single time. Of the sample, over 4% falls within the top ten clones.

The sequence came from an older woman in good health. Sequenced input: blood. Rearrangement joined TRBV7-9 to TRBJ2-5; the D gene cannot be resolved reliably. The DNA is as follows: TGTGCCAGCAGTGATCTAGAGTTAGAGACCCAGTACTTC. Translation gives CASSDLELETQYF.